The clone carrying this TCR beta chain showed up just once. Its specificity is unknown. The sample belongs to a study of T cell clones after liver transplantation. Study in general: Tolerant meant at least one year fully off immunosuppression without liver enzymes above twice normal.

The V and J ends lost 3 bases and 9 bases respectively, with 18 bases between them. From germline, CDR1 is MDHEN and CDR2 SYDVKM. The CDR3 has 15 residues. Notes on the study in general: Rather than being deleted, graft donor-reactive T cells may have moved into the graft. A significant post-transplant drop in circulating graft-donor-reactive CD4 TCRbeta sequences occurred in most of the 8 subjects. Post-transplant time points were not standardized, so conclusions are preliminary.

The data were produced by immunoSEQ multiplex PCR, yet TCRdb's version contains in-frame clones alone and is incomplete. The table has 85,000 to 130,000 clones, more than 75% seen once. This chain links TRBV28 with TRBJ2-1, with D perhaps matching TRBD1 (5 bases). The sequences come from CD4+ T cells from blood, collected before liver transplant. This receptor was obtained from a human donor who received a liver transplant. CDR3 nucleotides: TGTGCCAGCAGTTTCGAGGACAACTACGGTCCTGAGCAGTTCTTC. Its protein product is CASSFEDNYGPEQFF.